This T cell receptor beta chain was retrieved from a study of cytomegalovirus exposure and HLA in healthy donors. About this clone itself: Its antigen is as yet unknown.

Findings and limits, study-wide: A prior analysis recorded that most TCR beta V segments were productive about 87% or about 30% of the time. Sequencing likely produced, as an artifact, a cluster of highly shared sequence variants. Researchers reported that a few CMV-associated chains were confirmed in vitro as CMV antigen-specific. Analysis was carried out at a later point, and it linked a missense DCLRE1C variant to TCR beta V- and J-gene trimming.

A multiplex PCR was run with 60 Vbeta primers and 13 Jbeta primers. Assay used: immunoSEQ multiplex PCR; TCRdb lists only in-frame clones, some missing. The table has 150,000 to 200,000 clones, around 79% seen once; the top ten hold 0.5% to 0.55%. The source of this sequence is a woman aged 50 to 60 in good health and CMV-seronegative. The source material was PBMCs.

The CDR3 coding sequence is TGTGCCAGCAGCTCGACTAGCGGGGGGACAGATACGCAGTATTTT. It yields the protein CASSSTSGGTDTQYF. This chain connects TRBV5-4 to TRBJ2-3; 13 positions match TRBD2. CDR1 SGHNT and CDR2 YYREEE come from the germline V gene (reference sequence). With 3 bases clipped from V and 3 bases from J, the junction kept 1 base outside the gene matches. The CDR3 is 15 residues long.